These 9 T cell receptor beta chains were all obtained from the same sample, sequenced in a study of shared clonotypes between healthy human individuals. Only in-frame clones appear in the TCRdb table, and some are missing; sequencing was by immunoSEQ multiplex PCR. Here the sample spans 490,000 or so clones, 79% being singletons. Input material: PBMCs. The receptor set was obtained from a woman in her thirties or forties in good health. Some clones in this sample may be carry-over from other donors' samples.

The chain employs TRBV7-2 and TRBJ2-7; D is undetermined. There are 14 residues in the CDR3. V shed 5 bases and J shed 6 bases, with 17 bases lying between them. CDR1 and CDR2 (germline): SGHTA, FQGNSA. CDR3 DNA: TGTGCCAGCAGCCAAGATTTGAACCCCCCCGAGCAGTACTTC. Protein: CASSQDLNPPEQYF.

The chain carries TRBV5-1 and TRBJ2-7; D unresolved. CDR3 length: 16 amino acids. The V and J ends lost 0 bases and 2 bases respectively, with 15 bases between them. Germline V gene sequence: CDR1 SGHRS, CDR2 YFSETQ. CDR3 sequence (DNA): TGCGCCAGCAGCTTGGCCCGCTCTAGTAGAGCCTACGAGCAGTACTTC. Protein sequence: CASSLARSSRAYEQYF. Full variable domain (remainder filled in from reference TRBV5-1 and TRBJ2-7): KAGVTQTPRYLIKTRGQQVTLSCSPISGHRSVSWYQQTPGQGLQFLFEYFSETQRNKGNFPGRFSGRQFSNSRSEMNVSTLELGDSALYLCASSLARSSRAYEQYFGPGTRLTVT.

The rearrangement joins TRBV29-1 to TRBJ2-1, with 8 bases identical to TRBD2. The germline V gene encodes CDR1 SQVTM and CDR2 ANQGSEA. The CDR3 has 18 residues. Trimming removed 7 bases from V and 0 bases from J; junction bases left unmatched: 17. CDR3 nucleotide sequence: TGCAGCGCCCGTGATATGTCGGGAGGGCTTCACTCCTACAATGAGCAGTTCTTC. It translates to CSARDMSGGLHSYNEQFF.

The CDR3 spells CASSHLRRETQYF. The CDR3 DNA reads TGCGCCAGCAGTCACCTACGACGGGAGACCCAGTACTTC. The chain has TRBV23-1 and TRBJ2-5; D gene uncertain. TRBV23-1 is assigned to the ORF class and has an uncertain function. Trimming took 3 bases from V and 5 from J, leaving 10 bases between them. The CDR3 length is 13 residues.

The chain has TRBV5-4 and TRBJ2-2; 7 bases line up with TRBD1. Germline V gives CDR1 SGHNT, CDR2 YYREEE (reference sequence). The CDR3 is 14 residues long. J gave up 5 bases and V 7 bases, and 8 bases lay outside the gene matches. CDR3 region: CASQGGQPTGELFF. The CDR3, as DNA: TGTGCCAGCCAAGGGGGACAGCCAACCGGGGAGCTGTTTTTT.

The rearrangement uses TRBV6-4 and TRBJ1-1; the D gene is possibly TRBD1 (5 bases). With 7 bases removed from V and 7 bases from J, the gap between germline ends came to 16 bases. Germline lookup yields CDR1 MRHNA and CDR2 SNTAGT. The CDR3 has 13 amino acids. The CDR3 sequence is CASNADEGREAFF. The CDR3 DNA is TGTGCCAGCAACGCGGACGAGGGGCGTGAAGCTTTCTTT.

The chain carries TRBV28 and TRBJ1-2; weak D call: TRBD1 (5 bases). Trimming cost V 7 bases and J 8 bases, with 17 bases left between them. From germline, CDR1 is MDHEN and CDR2 SYDVKM. This CDR3 has 13 amino acids. The CDR3 spells CASTPGGGSGYTF. The CDR3 bases are TGTGCCAGCACCCCTGGCGGGGGAAGCGGCTACACCTTC.

This clone was counted a few times. The rearrangement uses TRBV5-1 and TRBJ1-3, with TRBD1 matching 8 bases. In germline, CDR1 is SGHRS, CDR2 YFSETQ. The CDR3 loop spans 17 amino acids. V lost 3 bases and J lost 0; bases outside the gene matches: 8. As DNA, the CDR3 is TGCGCCAGCAGCTCGGTAATGGGGACAGGCTCTGGAAACACCATATATTTT. This translates into CASSSVMGTGSGNTIYF.

The chain joins TRBV30 to TRBJ1-2; the D gene is possibly TRBD1 (6 bases). CDR3 length equals 15 residues. The germline V gene encodes CDR1 GTSNPN and CDR2 SVGIG (reference sequence). The V gene lost 2 bases and the J gene lost 7 bases, with 20 bases spanning the gap. The CDR3 here is CAWSLTWLKGGGYTF. CDR3 coding DNA: TGTGCCTGGAGTCTCACCTGGCTCAAGGGGGGTGGCTACACCTTC.